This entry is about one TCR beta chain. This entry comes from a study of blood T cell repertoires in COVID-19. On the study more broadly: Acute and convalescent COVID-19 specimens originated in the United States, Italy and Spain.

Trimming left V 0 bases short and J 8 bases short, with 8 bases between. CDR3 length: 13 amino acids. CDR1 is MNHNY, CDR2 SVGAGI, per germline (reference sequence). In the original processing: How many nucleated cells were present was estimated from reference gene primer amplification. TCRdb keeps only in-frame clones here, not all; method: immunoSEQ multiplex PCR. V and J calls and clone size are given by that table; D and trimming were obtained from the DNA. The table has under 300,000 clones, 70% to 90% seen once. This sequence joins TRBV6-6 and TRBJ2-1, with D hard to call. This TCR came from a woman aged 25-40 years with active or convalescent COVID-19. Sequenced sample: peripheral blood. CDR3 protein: CASSYSRRDEQFF. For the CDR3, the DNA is TGTGCCAGCAGTTACTCGAGACGGGATGAGCAGTTCTTC.